The clone carrying this TCR beta chain was counted ten times or more. V lost 4 bases and J 1 base, leaving 8 bases between the germline ends. Looked up from germline, CDR1 is MNHEY and CDR2 is SMNVEV (reference sequence). The CDR3 length is 13 residues. TCRdb re-analysed the RACE reads in MiXCR, keeping a single row per CDR3 protein. This table has under 45,000 distinct CDR3 sequences, 9% to 12% appearing once. The data derive from a study of human T cells and chemical hapten exposure. Time point reported: pre-sensitization, week 0. The treatment was: therapeutic diphenylcyclopropenone sensitization with weekly scalp DPC. It was unfractionated whole blood from which total RNA was extracted.

This chain connects TRBV27 to TRBJ2-7, with D tentatively TRBD1 or TRBD2 (5 bases each). The material sequenced was whole blood, taken in connection with sensitization to the hapten diphenylcyclopropenone (DPC). The receptor was derived from a man aged 50 to 59 with alopecia areata. Some clones in this sample may be carry-over from other donors' samples. CDR3 bases: TGTGCCAGCAGTTCTGGGGGATCCTACGAGCAGTACTTC. Protein: CASSSGGSYEQYF.